This T cell receptor (beta chain) was obtained from a study of T cell responses to AZD1222 COVID-19 vaccine. Here immunoSEQ multiplex PCR was the method, and the copy in TCRdb shows in-frame clones only, minus some. The sample includes tens of thousands of clones, about 92% of them seen just once. In regard to this clone: Its antigen is not known.

Overall study findings and caveats: Sampling captured repertoires only after the peak T cell response. Spike-wide coverage was observed for vaccine-associated CD4 TCRs, with dominant responses at 160-218 and 743-854. The donor group comprised mostly white British people and more females; the analysis possibly underestimated clonal diversity.

Trimming cost V 2 bases and J 1 base, with 9 bases left between them. Germline V gene lookup returns CDR1 SGHAT and CDR2 FQNNGV. CDR3 length equals 15 residues. Second-dose groups at about 4 or about 12 weeks were pooled. The clonotype comes from an adult who received the AZD1222 COVID-19 vaccine. The V gene is TRBV11-2, the J gene TRBJ2-1; TRBD1 is a possible D gene (5 bases). The material sequenced was peripheral blood, taken 28 days after the second AZD1222 dose. The CDR3 DNA follows: TGTGCCAGCAGCTTATGGCGACAGTCCTACAATGAGCAGTTCTTC. Its protein product is CASSLWRQSYNEQFF.